This T cell receptor (beta chain) appears in the sequencing data of a study of T-cell reconstitution after alpha-beta-depleted transplantation in children. Study-wide findings and caveats: Newly produced T cells mostly provided counts and TCRbeta diversity after one year, as hyperexpanded clones declined. Certain patients had high TCRbeta diversity at day 60, and it came from recipient T cells and thymic progenitors that survived.

Remarks on this clonotype: The antigen is undetermined.

Preparation of the TCRbeta library was carried out with unique molecular identifiers. TCRdb analysed the PCR reads with MiXCR anew, one entry per CDR3 protein. Of fewer than 450,000 distinct CDR3 sequences listed, about a sixth are singletons. The CDR3 runs 14 residues. Germline trimming cut 4 bases from V and 12 bases from J; bases unmatched to any gene: 11. Here the sequenced sample was PBMCs, mostly from graft donor cells, taken 360 days after TCRalphabeta/CD19-depleted stem cell transplant. The V call is TRBV12-3 or TRBV12-4, the J call TRBJ2-1; TRBD2 aligns across 8 bases. This TCR derives from a male patient between 2 and 15 years old who had a stem cell transplant for acute lymphoblastic leukemia, so the T cells may come from the graft donor. CDR3 DNA sequence: TGTGCCAGCAGTTGGCGGGAGGCGATGTGGGGGCAGTTCTTC. Its translation: CASSWREAMWGQFF.